The 18 T cell receptor beta chains presented below share a single source sample, sequenced in a study of prognosis after radiotherapy for stage I lung cancer. Genomic DNA served as the source from which two-round multiplex PCR generated TCR beta CDR3 amplicons. TRBV and TRBJ genes each had their own specific primers in first-round PCR. TCRdb independently ran MiXCR on the multiplex PCR reads; one entry per CDR3 protein. The sample contains about 16,000 distinct CDR3 sequences, around two fifths of which appear only once. The material was PBMCs, obtained before or after stereotactic body radiation therapy (not recorded which). The receptors were sampled from a donor aged 50 or older with non-small cell lung cancer.

This clonotype was recorded many times. The genes are TRBV5-1 and TRBJ1-1; 11 nucleotides align to TRBD1. The V segment lost 4 bases and the J segment 1 base; nucleotides outside the gene matches: 27. CDR1 is SGHRS and CDR2 is YFSETQ in the germline V gene. The CDR3 runs 23 residues. The CDR3 loop reads CASSHRTVQGSKGQGARNTEAFF. The CDR3 nucleotides read TGCGCCAGCAGCCATAGAACAGTTCAGGGGAGTAAAGGACAGGGGGCAAGGAACACTGAAGCTTTCTTT.

The chain is built from TRBV28 and TRBJ2-7; 8 bases align to TRBD1. The CDR3 covers 13 residues. The V segment lost 1 base and the J segment 7 bases; nucleotides outside the gene matches: 3. Germline CDR1 reads MDHEN; CDR2 reads SYDVKM. The CDR3 protein is CASSLLGTGEQYF. For the CDR3, the DNA is TGTGCCAGCAGTTTATTAGGGACAGGTGAGCAGTACTTC.

The sample holds many counts of this clonotype. V gene TRBV29-1 combines with J gene TRBJ2-1, with no clear D. Per germline, CDR1 SQVTM and CDR2 ANQGSEA. The CDR3 runs 14 residues. The V end lost 5 bases, the J end lost 0 bases, and 11 bases lay between the germline ends. In DNA form, the CDR3 reads TGCAGCGTTCAAGCTGGTAGCTCCTACAATGAGCAGTTCTTC. Translated, it gives CSVQAGSSYNEQFF.

Within the sample, this clonotype is medium-sized. The gene calls are TRBV12-3 or TRBV12-4 and TRBJ2-2; 7 nucleotides match TRBD2. V shed 6 bases and J 6 bases; nucleotides not matched to a gene: 7. The CDR3 length is 14 residues. Here the CDR3 DNA reads TGTGCCAGCAGCTCGACGGGGGGACCCGGGGAGCTGTTTTTT. Its protein product is CASSSTGGPGELFF.

This clonotype was detected only a few times. Since a far larger clone is one base different, this is likely a read error. The CDR3: CASGWWPYDNEQFF. In DNA, the CDR3 is TGTGCCAGCGGATGGTGGCCATATGACAATGAGCAGTTCTTC. The V call is TRBV6-4, the J call TRBJ2-1; the D is unclear. Between the trimmed V and J ends, which lost 8 bases and 5 bases, there was a span of 16 bases. The germline V gene has CDR1 MRHNA and CDR2 SNTAGT. CDR3 size: 14 residues.

This clonotype was counted many times. This chain uses TRBV25-1 with TRBJ1-2; no clear D gene. V was shortened by 5 bases and J by 7 bases, with 5 bases between the two germline ends. Germline V gene data show CDR1 as MGHDK and CDR2 as SYGVNS. The CDR3 runs to 10 residues. The DNA for the CDR3 is TGTGCCAGCAGTTTGCGTGGCTACACCTTC. This translates into CASSLRGYTF.

V and J are TRBV19 and TRBJ1-1; TRBD1 is a possible D gene (6 bases). Looked up from germline, CDR1 is LNHDA and CDR2 is SQIVND (reference sequence). Trimming took off 5 bases at V and 6 bases at J, with 10 bases between the two ends. The CDR3 is made up of 12 amino acids. CDR3 DNA: TGTGCCAGTAGTCCATACAGGGCTGAAGCTTTCTTT. Translation: CASSPYRAEAFF. Full variable domain (outside the CDR3, taken from reference TRBV19 and TRBJ1-1): DGGITQSPKYLFRKEGQNVTLSCEQNLNHDAMYWYRQDPGQGLRLIYYSQIVNDFQKGDIAEGYSVSREKKESFPLTVTSAQKNPTAFYLCASSPYRAEAFFGQGTRLTVV.

Points on this clonotype: Its ends do not fully match the called genes, so a read error is possible. The rearrangement links TRBV11-3 to TRBJ2-2; the D call may be TRBD1 or TRBD2 (5 bases each). Germline V lookup: CDR1 SGHNT, CDR2 YENEEA. CDR3 length equals 15 residues. The CDR3 loop is CASSRDLRPSGELFF. The CDR3 coding sequence is TGCGCCAGCAGCCGGGACCTCCGTCCCTCCGGGGAGCTGTTTTTT.

There are many counts of this clonotype. V and J are TRBV9 and TRBJ2-1; 9 nucleotides match TRBD1. Germline V CDR1 and CDR2: SGDLS, YYNGEE. There are 15 residues in the CDR3. V was clipped by 3 bases and J by 9 bases; unmatched bases: 10. In DNA, the CDR3 is TGTGCCAGCAGCGCGTCCTACAGGGGGCATAGTGAGCAGTTCTTC. Encoded protein: CASSASYRGHSEQFF. Full variable domain (remainder filled in from reference TRBV9 and TRBJ2-1): DSGVTQTPKHLITATGQRVTLRCSPRSGDLSVYWYQQSLDQGLQFLIQYYNGEERAKGNILERFSAQQFPDLHSELNLSSLELGDSALYFCASSASYRGHSEQFFGPGTRLTVL.

This clonotype has at least ten counts. The CDR3, as DNA: TGCGCCAGCAGCAATGAAAAGGTGGCAGGGATTAACTTCTATGGCTACACCTTC. Translated, it gives CASSNEKVAGINFYGYTF. The rearrangement uses TRBV4-1 and TRBJ1-2; TRBD1 might be the D (5 bases). V was trimmed by 5 bases and J by 4 bases, leaving 26 bases between them. Germline CDR1 MGHRA, CDR2 YSYEKL. The length of the CDR3 is 18 residues.

This clonotype is judged medium-sized. The chain carries TRBV11-3 and TRBJ2-2; 9 bases align to TRBD2. Trimming cost V 3 bases and J 4 bases; bases outside gene matches: 6. The CDR3 totals 16 residues. Germline V gene lookup returns CDR1 SGHNT and CDR2 YENEEA. The CDR3 is CASSFVAGVGTGELFF. CDR3 in DNA: TGTGCCAGCAGCTTCGTAGCGGGAGTCGGCACCGGGGAGCTGTTTTTT.

In its sample, this clonotype was seen many times. This chain joins TRBV9 and TRBJ2-5, with TRBD2 identical over 10 bases. The CDR3 consists of 16 residues. V lost 5 bases to trimming and J lost 5 bases; unmatched junction nucleotides: 12. Germline V CDR1 and CDR2: SGDLS, YYNGEE. The CDR3 reads CASSRLAGGTHETQYF. The CDR3 DNA reads TGTGCCAGCAGTCGCTTAGCGGGGGGCACGCACGAGACCCAGTACTTC.

This clonotype was recorded at least ten times. CDR3: CSAPTSGQETQYF. As DNA, the CDR3 is TGCAGTGCTCCGACTAGCGGGCAAGAGACCCAGTACTTC. The chain employs TRBV20-1 and TRBJ2-5; 10 nucleotides match TRBD2. V was pared by 5 bases and J by 2 bases, with 2 bases of the junction left unmatched. The CDR3 runs 13 residues. Looked up from germline, CDR1 is DFQATT and CDR2 is SNEGSKA (reference sequence).

This clonotype came up many times. This chain connects TRBV11-3 to TRBJ2-3; no clear D gene. Germline CDR1 is SGHNT and CDR2 is YENEEA. The length of the CDR3 is 14 residues. The V end was cut by 2 bases, the J end by 0 bases, with 6 bases between. CDR3 DNA sequence: TGTGCCAGCAGCTTATCCGCTAGCACAGATACGCAGTATTTT. It specifies CASSLSASTDTQYF.

CDR3 nucleotide sequence: TGTGCCAGCAGCCCCGATTTGAGGGCTATCTATGGCTACACCTTC. This gives the protein CASSPDLRAIYGYTF. V gene TRBV5-4 combines with J gene TRBJ1-2; D is ambiguous. Germline CDR1 is SGHNT and CDR2 is YYREEE (reference sequence). CDR3 size: 15 residues. V was trimmed by 4 bases and J by 4 bases, leaving 17 bases between them.

This clonotype came up many times. J is TRBJ1-1 and V is TRBV6-1; weak D call: TRBD1 (5 bases). Germline V gene sequence: CDR1 MNHNS, CDR2 SASEGT. Trimming took off 3 bases at V and 4 bases at J, with 15 bases between the two ends. The CDR3 totals 15 residues. CDR3 nucleotide sequence: TGTGCCAGCAGTGACTCGATGGGGGTGACCACTGAAGCTTTCTTT. This sequence encodes CASSDSMGVTTEAFF.

This clonotype was detected many times. This rearrangement joins TRBV6-5 to TRBJ1-3; D unclear. Germline CDR1 and CDR2: MNHEY and SVGAGI. The CDR3 loop spans 17 amino acids. Trimming cost V 2 bases and J 0 bases, with 14 bases left between them. Here the CDR3 reads CASSYPTLESSGNTIYF. CDR3 DNA: TGTGCCAGCAGTTACCCAACCTTAGAGAGCTCTGGAAACACCATATATTTT.

The chain couples TRBV4-3 to TRBJ2-7; 9 bases agree with TRBD2. Per the germline V gene, CDR1 is LGHNA and CDR2 is YSLEER. This CDR3 is 16 amino acids long. The J segment lost 0 bases and the V segment lost 1 base, leaving 4 bases of the junction unmatched. The CDR3 coding sequence is TGCGCCAGCAGCCAAGGGGGACTAGCATACTCCTACGAGCAGTACTTC. This translates into CASSQGGLAYSYEQYF.